This TCR beta chain originates from a study of T-cell reconstitution after alpha-beta-depleted transplantation in children (dated by TCRdb to 2016 to 2017). With regard to the full study: T-cell immune reconstitution after TCRalphabeta/CD19-depleted allogeneic hematopoietic cell transplantation in children was quantitatively tracked in the study by means of TCR repertoire profiling.

Library preparation employed PCR. Reads for this sample came from an Illumina HiSeq 2500. TCR library preparation used molecular barcoding, with unique molecular identifiers applied to normalize quantification of the TCRbeta repertoire. TCRdb reworked the public reads: Q25 trimming with fastp, MiXCR clone assembly, productive beta chains retained. Each entry merges the rows of one CDR3 protein and shows their most common DNA and genes. This sample holds 190,000 or so distinct CDR3 sequences; 13% to 15% were observed only once. The top ten constitute 13% of the sample. Turning to this clonotype: No cognate antigen has been identified for it. Nothing much larger sits one base from this clone, and base qualities are not available.

CDR1 and CDR2 were assigned from the germline V gene as SQVTM and ANQGSEA. There are 11 amino acids in the CDR3, from cysteine to phenylalanine inclusive. Only CDR3 DNA is held: 33 bases, read in frame from base 1. Relative to germline, V is 6 bases shorter and J is 6 bases shorter, with 11 bases between their ends. The source was PBMCs from the stem cell graft donor, collected from the stem cell graft. The TCR originated in a human donor who donated a stem cell graft to a child with acute lymphoblastic leukemia. The chain is encoded by TRBV29-1 joined to TRBJ1-2; the best D guess is TRBD1, with 6 bases matching. The DNA reads as follows: TGCAGCGTCGGGGGCCCAGATGGCTACACCTTC. It translates as CSVGGPDGYTF.